This T cell receptor (beta chain) was sequenced for a study of somatic mutations in cytotoxic T cells in rheumatoid arthritis. Study summary: Patient blood, 30 ml in EDTA, was obtained immediately after diagnosis and prior to the start of any treatment.

General study findings and limits: In rheumatoid arthritis patients, unlike healthy controls, CD8+ clonality rose with age.

CDR3 length: 16 amino acids. V lost 1 base to trimming and J lost 2 bases, with 12 bases between them. Germline V gene lookup returns CDR1 MNHNY and CDR2 SVGAGI (reference sequence). In its sample, this clone was seen once. No antigen is known for it. Clones were sequenced by immunoSEQ multiplex PCR, and TCRdb holds only the in-frame ones, with some missing. The sample lists around 15,000 clones, 75% to 80% occurring once. This chain links TRBV6-6 with TRBJ1-5; a possible D gene is TRBD1 (5 bases). Sequenced: CD8+ T cells sorted from blood. The clonotype was recovered from an adult with rheumatoid arthritis. Written as DNA, the CDR3 is TGTGCCAGCAGTTACTTTACAGGCATGGGCAATCAGCCCCAGCATTTT. Translation gives CASSYFTGMGNQPQHF.